The clone carrying this TCR beta chain has a count of ten or more. Its antigen is undetermined. The data are from a study of metastatic and nonmetastatic thyroid tumors. Study background: Repertoires were compared across blood and tumor or nodule tissue from malignant and benign thyroid patients. Study findings and constraints: In both blood and tumor samples, TCR beta diversity was reported significantly higher for malignant than benign nodules.

Per the study methods: Variation in CDR3 across clinicopathological groups served as the basis for constructing a distant-metastasis classifier in papillary thyroid cancer. TCRdb reprocessed the PCR reads using MiXCR. For this entry, the V and J calls and clone size follow TCRdb and not the study's own pipeline. Seen here are 65,000 or so clones, approximately 4% observed once, and the top ten hold about 22%. Treatment of any kind had been given to no patient before thyroid surgery. This CDR3 has 16 residues. V was pared by 1 base and J by 3 bases, with 16 bases between. Per germline, CDR1 KGHSH and CDR2 LQKENI.

What was sequenced was blood. The rearrangement joins TRBV18 to TRBJ2-7; D perhaps matches TRBD1 (6 bases). This receptor was taken from a female donor with papillary thyroid cancer or a benign thyroid nodule (not recorded which). Some clones in this sample may be carry-over from other donors' samples. The CDR3 reads CASSPRPGRGGYEQYF. The CDR3 coding sequence is TGTGCCAGCTCACCACGACCTGGCAGGGGCGGCTACGAGCAGTACTTC.